One and the same sample provided the 7 T cell receptor beta chains below, sequenced in a study of CD8+ T cells in alopecia areata. The authors extracted RNA and reverse transcribed it into cDNA as the sequencing template. Here immunoSEQ multiplex PCR was the method, and the copy in TCRdb shows in-frame clones only, minus some. Of 220,000 or so clones listed, 50% to 70% are singletons. The specimen comprised CD4+ T cells sorted from blood, sampled at week 0. Source of these receptors: a human donor with alopecia areata.

V usage is TRBV9 and J usage is TRBJ2-2, with 9 bases fitting TRBD2. Germline CDR1 and CDR2: SGDLS and YYNGEE. The J segment lost 0 bases and the V segment lost 1 base, leaving 4 bases of the junction unmatched. The CDR3 extends over 17 amino acids. CDR3 loop: CASSVSGGPSNTGELFF. The CDR3 DNA reads as TGTGCCAGCAGCGTAAGCGGGGGGCCCTCGAACACCGGGGAGCTGTTTTTT. Full variable domain (rest looked up from reference TRBV9 and TRBJ2-2): DSGVTQTPKHLITATGQRVTLRCSPRSGDLSVYWYQQSLDQGLQFLIQYYNGEERAKGNILERFSAQQFPDLHSELNLSSLELGDSALYFCASSVSGGPSNTGELFFGEGSRLTVL.

The chain couples TRBV11-3 to TRBJ2-7; D not resolved. V gave up 10 bases and J gave up 3 bases, with 16 bases separating them. CDR1 is SGHNT and CDR2 is YENEEA in the germline V gene. This CDR3 region has 13 residues. CDR3 amino acids: CAITPGRHYEQYF. The CDR3 bases are TGTGCCATCACTCCCGGACGCCACTACGAGCAGTACTTC.

This chain joins TRBV23-1 and TRBJ2-5; D possibly corresponds to TRBD1 (6 bases). TRBV23-1 is placed among ORFs of uncertain function. V lost 0 bases, J lost 5 bases, and 10 bases lay in between. The CDR3 length is 14 residues. The CDR3, as DNA: TGCGCCAGCAGTCAATCACGGCAGGGGGAGACCCAGTACTTC. It translates to CASSQSRQGETQYF.

The chain uses TRBV25-1 and TRBJ2-7; D uncertain. The CDR3 totals 13 residues. In germline, CDR1 is MGHDK, CDR2 SYGVNS. The V and J ends lost 1 base and 5 bases respectively, with 9 bases between them. The CDR3 loop is CASSESLRDEQYF. In DNA form, the CDR3 reads TGTGCCAGCAGTGAATCCCTAAGGGACGAGCAGTACTTC.

This clone was seen a few times. The V and J genes are TRBV7-9 and TRBJ2-3, with TRBD1 identical over 10 bases. The junction had 3 bases not matched to a gene; V was cut back by 10 bases and J by 5 bases. The CDR3 spans 12 residues. CDR1 is SEHNR and CDR2 is FQNEAQ in the germline V gene (reference sequence). The CDR3 nucleotides read TGTGCCACTGACAGGGGGCGAGATACGCAGTATTTT. It yields the protein CATDRGRDTQYF.

This clone showed up just once. The chain has TRBV7-6 and TRBJ2-1; 7 nucleotides line up with TRBD2. From germline, CDR1 is SGHVS and CDR2 FNYEAQ. The CDR3 covers 15 residues. Trimming removed 5 bases from V and 2 bases from J; junction bases left unmatched: 6. The CDR3 sequence: CASSPLSGTYNEQFF. Here the CDR3 DNA reads TGTGCCAGCAGCCCGCTGAGCGGGACCTACAATGAGCAGTTCTTC.

The rearrangement links TRBV6-6 to TRBJ2-7, with 9 bases aligning to TRBD1. Trimming removed 7 bases from V and 6 bases from J; junction bases left unmatched: 10. Germline CDR1 is MNHNY and CDR2 is SVGAGI (reference sequence). The CDR3 contains 14 residues. Here the CDR3 reads CASKSGTGTVEQYF. The CDR3 DNA reads TGTGCCAGCAAATCCGGGACAGGGACCGTCGAGCAGTACTTC.